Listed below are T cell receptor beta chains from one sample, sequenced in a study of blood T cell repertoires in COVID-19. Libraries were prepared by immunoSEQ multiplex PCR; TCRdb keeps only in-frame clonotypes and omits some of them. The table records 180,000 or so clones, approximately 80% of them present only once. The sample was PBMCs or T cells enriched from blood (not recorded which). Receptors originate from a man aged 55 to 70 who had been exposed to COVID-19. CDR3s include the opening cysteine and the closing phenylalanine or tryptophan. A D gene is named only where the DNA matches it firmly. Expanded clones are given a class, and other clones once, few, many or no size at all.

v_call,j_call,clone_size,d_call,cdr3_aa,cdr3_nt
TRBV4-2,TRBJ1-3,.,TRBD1,CASSQDRGGGQGANTIYF,TGTGCCAGCAGCCAAGATCGCGGTGGAGGACAGGGGGCCAACACCATATATTTT
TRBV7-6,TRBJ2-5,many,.,CASSLVTGGETQYF,TGTGCCAGCAGCTTAGTGACAGGCGGGGAGACCCAGTACTTC
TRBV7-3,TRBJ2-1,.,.,CASSLGPPNNEQFF,TGTGCCAGCAGCTTAGGCCCCCCGAACAATGAGCAGTTCTTC
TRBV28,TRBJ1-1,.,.,CASRTLYQNGEAFF,TGTGCCAGCAGGACTCTTTATCAGAATGGTGAAGCTTTCTTT
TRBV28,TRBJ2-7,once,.,CASRPGSGGEQYF,TGTGCCAGCAGGCCCGGGAGTGGCGGCGAGCAGTACTTC
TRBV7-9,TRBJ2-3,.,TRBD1,CASSRYATGRGQFTDTQYF,TGTGCCAGCAGCCGCTATGCAACGGGTAGGGGACAGTTCACAGATACGCAGTATTTT
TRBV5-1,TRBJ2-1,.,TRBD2,CASSLQSRAGGIYGEQFF,TGCGCCAGCAGCTTGCAATCTCGAGCGGGAGGAATTTACGGGGAGCAGTTCTTC
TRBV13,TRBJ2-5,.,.,CASSLDRGETQYF,TGTGCCAGCAGCTTAGATAGGGGGGAGACCCAGTACTTC
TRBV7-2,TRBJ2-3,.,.,CASSRLVRDTQYF,TGTGCCAGCAGCCGACTAGTCAGGGATACGCAGTATTTT
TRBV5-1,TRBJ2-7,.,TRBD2,CASGPSGTPYEQYF,TGCGCCAGCGGTCCCAGCGGGACCCCCTACGAGCAGTACTTC
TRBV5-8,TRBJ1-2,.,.,CASSLAGANYGYTF,TGTGCCAGCAGCTTGGCGGGGGCTAACTATGGCTACACCTTC
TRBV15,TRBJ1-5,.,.,CATSRERVPQPQHF,TGTGCCACCAGCAGAGAGCGGGTGCCTCAGCCCCAGCATTTT
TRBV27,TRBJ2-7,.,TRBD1,CASSLVGTGSYEQYF,TGTGCCAGCAGTTTAGTGGGGACAGGCTCTTACGAGCAGTACTTC
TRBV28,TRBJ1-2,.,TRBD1,CASRSGTGDGYTF,TGTGCCAGCAGGTCCGGGACAGGGGACGGCTACACCTTC
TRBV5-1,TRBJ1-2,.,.,CASSFDPTRGYTF,TGCGCCAGCAGCTTTGATCCCACTAGGGGCTACACCTTC
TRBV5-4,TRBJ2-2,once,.,CASSSGGRTANTGELFF,TGTGCCAGCAGTTCTGGGGGCAGGACCGCGAACACCGGGGAGCTGTTTTTT
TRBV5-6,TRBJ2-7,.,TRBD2,CASSRGLAASYEQYF,TGTGCCAGCAGCCGGGGACTAGCGGCGTCCTACGAGCAGTACTTC
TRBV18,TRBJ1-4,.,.,CATQGSANEKLFF,TGTGCCACCCAGGGCTCGGCTAATGAAAAACTGTTTTTT
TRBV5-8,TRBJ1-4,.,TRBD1,CASSRGTGGDEKLFF,TGTGCCAGCAGCCGTGGGACAGGGGGGGATGAAAAACTGTTTTTT
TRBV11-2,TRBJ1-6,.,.,CASSLSTGNNSPLHF,TGTGCCAGCAGCTTATCCACAGGGAATAATTCACCCCTCCACTTT
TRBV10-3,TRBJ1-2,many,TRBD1,CAISGDRNYGYTF,TGTGCCATCAGTGGGGACAGGAACTATGGCTACACCTTC
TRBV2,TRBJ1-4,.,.,CASSEGGINEKLFF,TGTGCCAGCAGTGAGGGAGGGATTAATGAAAAACTGTTTTTT